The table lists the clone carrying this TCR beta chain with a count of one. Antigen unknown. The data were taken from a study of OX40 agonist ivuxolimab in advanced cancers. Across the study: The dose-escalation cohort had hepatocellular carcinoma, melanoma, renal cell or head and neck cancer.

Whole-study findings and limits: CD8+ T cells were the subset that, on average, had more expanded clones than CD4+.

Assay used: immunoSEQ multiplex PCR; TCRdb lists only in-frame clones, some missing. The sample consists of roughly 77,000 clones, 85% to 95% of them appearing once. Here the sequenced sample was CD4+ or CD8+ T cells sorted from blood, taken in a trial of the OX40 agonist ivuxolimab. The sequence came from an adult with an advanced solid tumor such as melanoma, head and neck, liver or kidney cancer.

The CDR3 sequence is CASSSWTGRLTEAFF. CDR3 DNA sequence: TGCGCCAGCAGCTCTTGGACAGGGCGTTTGACTGAAGCTTTCTTT. The genes are TRBV5-1 and TRBJ1-1; TRBD1 agrees at 8 bases. The J segment lost 5 bases and the V segment lost 3 bases, leaving 9 bases of the junction unmatched. This CDR3 region has 15 residues. From germline, CDR1 is SGHRS and CDR2 YFSETQ.